One sample yielded the 26 T cell receptor beta chains listed below, sequenced in a study of early T cells in non-severe SARS-CoV-2 infection. TCRdb re-analysed the 5' RACE reads in MiXCR, keeping a single row per CDR3 protein. The sample lists over 95,000 distinct CDR3 sequences, roughly 17% occurring once. Source material: whole blood. The receptors come from an adult who was a healthcare worker with PCR-confirmed SARS-CoV-2 infection or an uninfected control (not recorded which).

This clonotype has only a few counts. The chain employs TRBV7-9 and TRBJ2-1; possibly TRBD2 for D (6 bases). The germline V gene has CDR1 SEHNR and CDR2 FQNEAQ (reference sequence). V was clipped by 2 bases and J by 0 bases, with 20 bases between them. This CDR3 spans 19 amino acids. CDR3 DNA sequence: TGTGCCAGCAGCTTACGGACCTCCGTTTCCGGGGGCTCCTACAATGAGCAGTTCTTC. It translates to CASSLRTSVSGGSYNEQFF.

This chain links TRBV28 with TRBJ1-4; no reliable D call. Germline-derived CDR1 and CDR2 are MDHEN and SYDVKM. V was trimmed by 6 bases and J by 4 bases, leaving 3 bases between them. The CDR3 spans 11 residues. CDR3 bases: TGTGCCAGCAGGGTTAATGAAAAACTGTTTTTT. Protein: CASRVNEKLFF. The full variable domain, its missing parts supplied by reference TRBV28 and TRBJ1-4, is DVKVTQSSRYLVKRTGEKVFLECVQDMDHENMFWYRQDPGLGLRLIYFSYDVKMKEKGDIPEGYSVSREKKERFSLILESASTNQTSMYLCASRVNEKLFFGSGTQLSVL.

As concerns this clonotype: The limits of the CDR3 on the DNA are not certain, so only TCRdb's listed CDR3 is given. This chain joins TRBV21-1 and TRBJ1-5; TRBD1, the table's D call, was not compared with the DNA. TRBV21-1 is an annotated pseudogene. With termini counted, the CDR3 has 15 amino acids. The CDR3 reads CASSKVAGGNQPQHF.

V usage is TRBV19 and J usage is TRBJ2-1; no clear D gene. The V end lost 6 bases, the J end lost 5 bases, and 20 bases lay between the germline ends. The CDR3 sequence is 16 residues long. Germline CDR1 and CDR2: LNHDA and SQIVND (reference sequence). Written as DNA, the CDR3 is TGTGCCAGTAGCCCACCCCATGGTTGGGCGAACAATGAGCAGTTCTTC. Protein: CASSPPHGWANNEQFF.

This rearrangement joins TRBV6-5 to TRBJ2-1, with D possibly TRBD1 on 5 matching bases. V was trimmed by 6 bases and J by 4 bases, leaving 10 bases between them. The CDR3 totals 13 residues. The germline V gene encodes CDR1 MNHEY and CDR2 SVGAGI. The CDR3 DNA follows: TGTGCCAGCAGATTAGACAGTTACAATGAGCAGTTCTTC. Translation: CASRLDSYNEQFF.

This clonotype was found a few times. The chain recombines TRBV27 with TRBJ1-5; 7 bases agree with TRBD1. The CDR3 has 14 residues. V lost 5 bases to trimming and J lost 6 bases; unmatched junction nucleotides: 7. Germline CDR1 is MNHEY and CDR2 is SMNVEV (reference sequence). The CDR3 region has the DNA TGTGCCAGCAGTGCAGAACAGGGGACTCAGCCCCAGCATTTT. Its protein is CASSAEQGTQPQHF.

The sample holds one count of this clonotype. The chain carries TRBV11-2 and TRBJ2-6; no clear D gene. The germline CDR1 and CDR2 sequences are SGHAT and FQNNGV. The CDR3 spans 17 residues. Trimming removed 5 bases at V and 0 bases at J, with 14 bases between. The CDR3 loop reads CASSPHGRFSGANVLTF. The CDR3 coding sequence is TGTGCCAGCAGCCCCCACGGGCGTTTCTCTGGGGCCAACGTCCTGACTTTC.

This clonotype was picked up a small number of times. V gene TRBV9 combines with J gene TRBJ1-2; D not resolved. V shed 3 bases and J shed 4 bases, with 13 bases lying between them. Per germline, CDR1 SGDLS and CDR2 YYNGEE. There are 14 residues in the CDR3. CDR3 sequence reads: CASSGREGFYGYTF. CDR3 DNA sequence: TGTGCCAGCAGCGGTAGGGAGGGATTCTATGGCTACACCTTC.

The chain couples TRBV6-5 to TRBJ2-7; D is unclear. This CDR3 is built from 14 residues. The germline gives CDR1 MNHEY, CDR2 SVGAGI. V lost 9 bases to trimming and J lost 0 bases, with 15 bases between them. CDR3 nucleotides: TGTGCCAGACCAGTAATAGCCAGCTCCTACGAGCAGTACTTC. Amino acid sequence: CARPVIASSYEQYF.

This clonotype showed up many times. The gene calls are TRBV6-2 or TRBV6-3 and TRBJ2-7; D not resolved. CDR3 length: 12 amino acids. Trimming left V 2 bases short and J 6 bases short, with 8 bases between. Germline V gene sequence: CDR1 MNHEY, CDR2 SVGEGT. As DNA, the CDR3 is TGTGCCAGCAGTTACCAGCATCGCGAGCAGTACTTC. Its translation: CASSYQHREQYF.

For this clonotype: At one end, the junction sequence differs from germline, possibly due to a read error. V is TRBV28 and J is TRBJ2-5; D is uncertain. Germline CDR1 reads MDHEN; CDR2 reads SYDVKM. This CDR3 is 14 amino acids long. As DNA, the CDR3 is TGTGCCAGCAGTCTATGGCAGAACCAAGAGACCCAGTACTTC. The encoded protein is CASSLWQNQETQYF.

The chain employs TRBV7-2 and TRBJ2-3; D may be TRBD2 (6 bases). Deletions cut 1 base from V and 0 bases from J, with 11 bases between. Germline lookup yields CDR1 SGHTA and CDR2 FQGNSA. The CDR3 has 16 amino acids. CDR3 DNA: TGTGCCAGCAGCTTAGTAGGGCTAGCGAGCACAGATACGCAGTATTTT. This gives the protein CASSLVGLASTDTQYF.

CDR3 amino acids: CASRTSGESYGYTF. The CDR3 coding sequence is TGTGCCAGCAGGACTTCGGGGGAGAGCTATGGCTACACCTTC. The chain has TRBV12-3 or TRBV12-4 and TRBJ1-2; TRBD1 is a possible D gene (5 bases). V shed 6 bases and J shed 4 bases, with 15 bases lying between them. The CDR3 runs 14 residues.

There are a few counts of this clonotype. V is TRBV7-6 and J is TRBJ2-7; D gene unclear. The ends were cut back, 2 bases at V and 2 bases at J, with 10 bases in the middle. Germline V lookup: CDR1 SGHVS, CDR2 FNYEAQ. This CDR3 has 14 residues. CDR3 amino acids: CASSLIGNPYEQYF. The CDR3 nucleotides are TGTGCCAGCAGCTTAATCGGAAACCCCTACGAGCAGTACTTC.

The chain is built from TRBV18 and TRBJ1-4; D uncertain. The V end lost 5 bases, the J end lost 4 bases, and 8 bases lay between the germline ends. There are 13 residues in the CDR3. Germline CDR1 is KGHSH and CDR2 is LQKENI. The CDR3 loop is CASSSELNEKLFF. DNA for the CDR3: TGTGCCAGCTCATCAGAACTTAATGAAAAACTGTTTTTT. The whole variable domain, remainder taken from reference TRBV18 and TRBJ1-4, is NAGVMQNPRHLVRRRGQEARLRCSPMKGHSHVYWYRQLPEEGLKFMVYLQKENIIDESGMPKERFSAEFPKEGPSILRIQQVVRGDSAAYFCASSSELNEKLFFGSGTQLSVL.

This clonotype was seen more than once but under ten times. This chain joins TRBV20-1 and TRBJ2-1; D assignment may be TRBD1 or TRBD2 (5 bases each). Deletions cut 3 bases from V and 5 bases from J, with 20 bases between. The germline V gene has CDR1 DFQATT and CDR2 SNEGSKA (reference sequence). This CDR3 contains 16 residues. CDR3 in DNA: TGCAGTGCTAGGGCTATACCCGGGACCCTACACAATGAGCAGTTCTTC. It encodes CSARAIPGTLHNEQFF.

This clonotype was observed a few times. The J gene is TRBJ1-2, the V gene TRBV27; D unclear. Per germline, CDR1 MNHEY and CDR2 SMNVEV (reference sequence). This CDR3 spans 13 amino acids. V lost 3 bases, J lost 4 bases, and 9 bases lay in between. The CDR3 here is CASSLRRSYGYTF. The CDR3, as DNA: TGTGCCAGCAGTTTGCGTAGATCCTATGGCTACACCTTC.

This clonotype was detected many times. The chain employs TRBV12-3 or TRBV12-4 and TRBJ2-1; a possible D gene is TRBD2 (6 bases). Trimming took off 3 bases at V and 7 bases at J, with 16 bases between the two ends. The CDR3 runs to 15 residues. The CDR3 sequence is CASSFLGGDGNEQFF. As DNA, the CDR3 is TGTGCCAGCAGTTTTTTGGGGGGAGATGGGAATGAGCAGTTCTTC.

This sequence joins TRBV19 and TRBJ1-5, with 9 bases matching TRBD1. This CDR3 has 15 residues. V lost 9 bases to trimming and J lost 4 bases; unmatched junction nucleotides: 10. Germline CDR1 and CDR2: LNHDA and SQIVND (reference sequence). For the CDR3, the DNA is TGTGCCAGCGGACAGGGGATTAATCCGAATCAGCCCCAGCATTTT. Translating it yields CASGQGINPNQPQHF.

The chain uses TRBV14 and TRBJ1-3; 8 nucleotides align to TRBD1. CDR1 and CDR2 from the germline V gene are SGHDN and FVKESK. J lost 2 bases, V lost 5 bases, and 8 bases had no gene match. The CDR3 consists of 16 residues. The CDR3 bases are TGTGCCAGCAGCTTACAGACGACAGGGGCTGGAAACACCATATATTTT. Translation: CASSLQTTGAGNTIYF.

The chain recombines TRBV12-3 or TRBV12-4 with TRBJ2-7; 9 positions agree with TRBD2. The CDR3 consists of 16 residues. J lost 0 bases, V lost 1 base, and 4 bases had no gene match. CDR3 in DNA: TGTGCCAGCAGTTTAGAAGGGACTAGCATCTCCTACGAGCAGTACTTC. Translation gives CASSLEGTSISYEQYF.

This chain uses TRBV6-2 or TRBV6-3 with TRBJ2-7; 9 nucleotides match TRBD1. Unmatched junction bases numbered 7, after V lost 2 bases and J lost 2 bases. The CDR3 runs to 16 residues. CDR1 and CDR2 from the germline V gene are MNHEY and SVGEGT. CDR3 sequence reads: CASSYLRDRATYEQYF. The CDR3 DNA is TGTGCCAGCAGTTACCTCCGGGACAGGGCAACCTACGAGCAGTACTTC.

In this sample, this clonotype turned up a few times. The gene calls are TRBV6-6 and TRBJ1-5, with D hard to call. Germline V CDR1 and CDR2: MNHNY, SVGAGI (reference sequence). The CDR3 has 17 residues. The germline V and J ends were trimmed by 7 bases and 5 bases, with 24 bases remaining between them. CDR3 DNA: TGTGCCAGCACCCCCAGATCCGCGTCGATAGTCGATCAGCCCCAGCATTTT. Its translation is CASTPRSASIVDQPQHF.

This chain joins TRBV28 and TRBJ2-5; 13 bases match TRBD2. V shed 4 bases and J 6 bases; nucleotides not matched to a gene: 5. Per germline, CDR1 MDHEN and CDR2 SYDVKM. This CDR3 region has 15 residues. The DNA for the CDR3 is TGTGCCAGCAGTTCCTACGGGACTAGCGGGAAGACCCAGTACTTC. It yields the protein CASSSYGTSGKTQYF.

This clonotype was counted between two and nine times. This chain connects TRBV5-4 to TRBJ2-5, with 8 bases aligning to TRBD2. Germline loops: CDR1 SGHNT, CDR2 YYREEE (reference sequence). Trimming took 5 bases from V and 0 from J; bases not matched to a gene: 12. CDR3 length equals 17 residues. The CDR3 coding sequence is TGTGCCAGCAGTCAGATCCTGAGCGGGGGATACCAAGAGACCCAGTACTTC. This codes for CASSQILSGGYQETQYF.

Ten or more counts support this clonotype. J is TRBJ1-1 and V is TRBV5-1; 7 bases fit TRBD1. The V segment lost 4 bases and the J segment 6 bases; nucleotides outside the gene matches: 9. CDR3 length: 14 residues. CDR1 and CDR2 (germline): SGHRS, YFSETQ. Here the CDR3 DNA reads TGCGCCAGCAGCGTCGCAGGGGGGGCAGCTGAAGCTTTCTTT. This sequence encodes CASSVAGGAAEAFF.